This is a list of T cell receptor beta chains from one sample in a study of early stage breast cancer tumors. Using immunoSEQ multiplex PCR, the repertoire was profiled, and TCRdb retains in-frame clones only, with some absent. The data hold 11,000 to 15,000 clones, with roughly three quarters observed a single time. The material sequenced was normal breast tissue next to the tumor. All receptors come from a person in their fifties with breast cancer. Each CDR3 is given with its conserved first and last residue. Clone size, where shown, is once, few, many, or a class for clones that have expanded.

CDR3aa,v_gene,j_gene,abundance
CASSLGPWRGAEDTQYF,TRBV7-8,TRBJ2-3,-
CASSPGLAGVANTGELFF,TRBV18,TRBJ2-2,few
CASAEMGLAYNEQFF,TRBV19,TRBJ2-1,-
CASGWTAYEQYF,TRBV27,TRBJ2-7,-
CASRTGPEEKLFF,TRBV5-1,TRBJ1-4,-
CASSLRTGFVGNTIYF,TRBV13,TRBJ1-3,-
CAISPDRRGTEAFF,TRBV10-3,TRBJ1-1,-
CASSEVGVAIEQYF,TRBV2,TRBJ2-7,-
CASSQALGGTDTQYF,TRBV4-2,TRBJ2-3,-
CASGLGPTSGTGELFF,TRBV12-5,TRBJ2-2,-
CASSHEQVYHEQYF,TRBV4-3,TRBJ2-7,once
CASSDRGSYNSPLHF,TRBV19,TRBJ1-6,few
CASSILGQRTDTQYF,TRBV7-2,TRBJ2-3,-
CASSGGGGFGEKLFF,TRBV5-1,TRBJ1-4,-
CASSAWPTWTGNEQFF,TRBV9,TRBJ2-1,-
CASSLGPTSLQETQYF,TRBV7-6,TRBJ2-5,-
CASSLSLAGGQETQYF,TRBV28,TRBJ2-5,-
CASRTVGTGGETQYF,TRBV5-6,TRBJ2-5,few
CASSSINGGETQYF,TRBV14,TRBJ2-5,-
CASSVGYSGANVLTF,TRBV19,TRBJ2-6,-
CAWTPRFWASTDTQYF,TRBV30,TRBJ2-3,-
CASTRSYNEKLFF,TRBV6-6,TRBJ1-4,-
CAISEGPYQPQHF,TRBV10-3,TRBJ1-5,-
CASSLVGRGRDIQYF,TRBV7-2,TRBJ2-4,-
CASSLVPAGTQETQYF,TRBV7-6,TRBJ2-5,-
CASSSRDNIQYF,TRBV7-2,TRBJ2-4,few
CASSERDTRLKTNEKLFF,TRBV2,TRBJ1-4,-
CASSPGGRTRTDTQYF,TRBV5-1,TRBJ2-3,-
CASSQEGRTGVWRGTQYF,TRBV4-3,TRBJ2-5,-
CASRPRGGNQPQHF,TRBV7-9,TRBJ1-5,-
CASSPGDRGPGELFF,TRBV5-1,TRBJ2-2,-
CASSDPGTGKTNTGELFF,TRBV10-1,TRBJ2-2,-
CASSDGQGGQPQHF,TRBV9,TRBJ1-5,few
CASRPTSASGANVLTF,TRBV2,TRBJ2-6,few
CASTPRDWGSGRVHEQFF,TRBV28,TRBJ2-1,-
CSVPRGGKNTGELFF,TRBV29-1,TRBJ2-2,-
CASSKRGQGSYEQYF,TRBV21-1,TRBJ2-7,few
CASSSFTSSEAFF,TRBV7-6,TRBJ1-1,few
CSVDPARASDTQYF,TRBV29-1,TRBJ2-3,-
CASTSGTSGVDTQYF,TRBV6-5,TRBJ2-3,-
CASSLMTSGGLRETQYF,TRBV5-1,TRBJ2-5,-
CASQTDGGGYGYTF,TRBV18,TRBJ1-2,few
CASRGGLAGGVSQETQYF,TRBV6-4,TRBJ2-5,-
CASSEGPRNYGYTF,TRBV6-1,TRBJ1-2,-
CASSQGTSGLGIYEQFF,TRBV21-1,TRBJ2-1,-
CASSKTSSTDTQYF,TRBV11-2,TRBJ2-3,-
CASSLGSLDSGLYEQYF,TRBV28,TRBJ2-7,-
CASSPGAGPSYEQYF,TRBV18,TRBJ2-7,-
CASSLTDTEAFF,TRBV5-6,TRBJ1-1,-